The 14 T cell receptor beta chains reported below all come from one sample, sequenced in a study of neoadjuvant anti-PD-1 for oral cavity cancer. The method was immunoSEQ multiplex PCR; TCRdb's version includes in-frame clones alone and lacks a portion of them. The top ten clones hold less than 3.5% of a sample with about 14,000 clones, more than 65% of them seen once. Sequences were derived from PBMCs, sampled before nivolumab (anti-PD-1) treatment. These receptors all come from a person aged 40-85 years with oral cavity squamous cell carcinoma.

This chain links TRBV6-1 with TRBJ2-7, with 7 nucleotides matching TRBD1. The CDR3 loop spans 13 amino acids. Germline CDR1 MNHNS, CDR2 SASEGT. The trim removed 4 bases at V and 4 bases at J, leaving 4 bases unmatched. This CDR3 reads CASSVDRPYEQYF. Written as DNA, the CDR3 is TGTGCCAGCAGTGTGGACAGGCCGTACGAGCAGTACTTC.

This clone came up once. The chain carries TRBV7-6 and TRBJ2-1, with TRBD1 matching over 7 bases. This CDR3 is built from 15 residues. The germline V gene has CDR1 SGHVS and CDR2 FNYEAQ. The ends lost 1 base at V and 8 bases at J; junction bases unmatched: 8. The CDR3 DNA sequence: TGTGCCAGCAGCTTAGTCTCGACAGGGTCGTATGAGCAGTTCTTC. Translating gives CASSLVSTGSYEQFF.

The gene calls are TRBV19 and TRBJ1-2; D unclear. Trimming shortened V by 6 bases and J by 7 bases, and 21 bases separated the two germline ends. From germline, CDR1 is LNHDA and CDR2 SQIVND (reference sequence). The CDR3 consists of 15 residues. Here the CDR3 reads CASSLTQRTVGGYTF. CDR3 DNA sequence: TGTGCCAGTAGCCTCACCCAGAGGACGGTGGGTGGCTACACCTTC.

V and J are TRBV27 and TRBJ1-1; TRBD1 matches at 9 bases. Germline lookup yields CDR1 MNHEY and CDR2 SMNVEV (reference sequence). Unmatched junction bases numbered 8, after V lost 5 bases and J lost 4 bases. This CDR3 is 15 amino acids long. DNA for the CDR3: TGTGCCAGCAGTCCCCGGACAGGGGAGAGCACTGAAGCTTTCTTT. Protein sequence: CASSPRTGESTEAFF.

This clone was picked up a small number of times. The chain uses TRBV2 and TRBJ1-3, with unresolved D. Germline CDR1 reads SNHLY; CDR2 reads FYNNEI. The CDR3 length is 15 residues. V was shortened by 7 bases and J by 0 bases, with 13 bases between the two germline ends. The CDR3 protein is CASNQDRSSGNTIYF. Here the CDR3 DNA reads TGTGCCAGCAATCAGGACCGTAGCTCTGGAAACACCATATATTTT.

The chain recombines TRBV7-3 with TRBJ2-7; D might be TRBD2 (6 bases). V shed 5 bases and J shed 2 bases, with 10 bases lying between them. This CDR3 is 13 amino acids long. Germline values: CDR1 SGHTA, CDR2 FQGTGA. The CDR3 here is CASSPGSPYEQYF. CDR3 DNA sequence: TGTGCCAGCAGCCCCGGGAGCCCCTACGAGCAGTACTTC.

The chain has TRBV10-1 and TRBJ1-4; a possible D gene is TRBD1 (5 bases). The CDR3 runs to 14 residues. The germline gives CDR1 WNHNN, CDR2 SYGVQD (reference sequence). V lost 5 bases, J lost 3 bases, and 10 bases lay in between. The CDR3 DNA reads as TGCGCCAGCAGTCGGGACGGATCTAATGAAAAACTGTTTTTT. It yields the protein CASSRDGSNEKLFF.

This clone was detected only a few times. V and J are TRBV19 and TRBJ2-7; D unresolved. The V end lost 2 bases, the J end lost 0 bases, and 11 bases lay between the germline ends. This CDR3 comprises 15 residues. Germline CDR1 is LNHDA and CDR2 is SQIVND (reference sequence). DNA for the CDR3: TGTGCCAGTAGTATAAAGGCAGCAATCTCCTACGAGCAGTACTTC. Its protein is CASSIKAAISYEQYF. Full variable domain (outside the CDR3, taken from reference TRBV19 and TRBJ2-7): DGGITQSPKYLFRKEGQNVTLSCEQNLNHDAMYWYRQDPGQGLRLIYYSQIVNDFQKGDIAEGYSVSREKKESFPLTVTSAQKNPTAFYLCASSIKAAISYEQYFGPGTRLTVT.

CDR3 in DNA: TGCGCCAGCAGCTTGGCCTCAGCGGGGGGGCCGATCACCGGGGAGCTGTTTTTT. Encoded protein: CASSLASAGGPITGELFF. J is TRBJ2-2 and V is TRBV5-1, with 10 positions matching TRBD2. V lost 0 bases to trimming and J lost 4 bases; unmatched junction nucleotides: 9. Per the germline V gene, CDR1 is SGHRS and CDR2 is YFSETQ. This CDR3 region has 18 residues.

This clone was seen only a few times. This chain uses TRBV28 with TRBJ1-1; unclear D gene. Trimming cost V 10 bases and J 4 bases, with 19 bases left between them. The germline gives CDR1 MDHEN, CDR2 SYDVKM. The CDR3 spans 14 residues. Here the CDR3 DNA reads TGTGCCATCCTGAAATCCGGTTGGGGCACTGAAGCTTTCTTT. Translated, it gives CAILKSGWGTEAFF.

The chain recombines TRBV28 with TRBJ2-7; 8 positions agree with TRBD2. Germline CDR1 and CDR2: MDHEN and SYDVKM. The CDR3 has 14 amino acids. The trim removed 6 bases at V and 4 bases at J, leaving 8 bases unmatched. The CDR3 coding sequence is TGTGCCAGCAGACCTCGGGGGGGGCCGTACGAGCAGTACTTC. Amino acids: CASRPRGGPYEQYF. The complete variable domain, with remaining parts taken from reference TRBV28 and TRBJ2-7, reads DVKVTQSSRYLVKRTGEKVFLECVQDMDHENMFWYRQDPGLGLRLIYFSYDVKMKEKGDIPEGYSVSREKKERFSLILESASTNQTSMYLCASRPRGGPYEQYFGPGTRLTVT.

V is TRBV15 and J is TRBJ1-5, with TRBD1 identical over 10 bases. The germline V gene encodes CDR1 LNHNV and CDR2 YYDKDF (reference sequence). CDR3 length equals 13 residues. V was clipped by 8 bases and J by 3 bases; unmatched bases: 1. The CDR3 sequence is CATGTGVNQPQHF. The CDR3 nucleotides read TGTGCCACCGGGACAGGGGTCAATCAGCCCCAGCATTTT.

This clone appeared a few times. The chain combines TRBV29-1 with TRBJ1-2, with D hard to call. This CDR3 comprises 13 residues. Trimming stripped 5 bases from V and 4 bases from J, with 14 bases between. From germline, CDR1 is SQVTM and CDR2 ANQGSEA. CDR3 loop: CSVRQRVGYGYTF. The CDR3 DNA is TGCAGCGTTAGGCAAAGGGTCGGCTATGGCTACACCTTC.

The gene calls are TRBV7-6 and TRBJ2-1, with D possibly matching TRBD1 (6 bases). CDR3 length: 17 residues. The V gene's germline CDR1 is SGHVS and CDR2 FNYEAQ. Trimming took off 3 bases at V and 2 bases at J, with 17 bases between the two ends. Here the CDR3 reads CASSLSQQGWAYNEQFF. CDR3 nucleotides: TGTGCCAGCAGCTTGAGCCAACAGGGATGGGCCTACAATGAGCAGTTCTTC.